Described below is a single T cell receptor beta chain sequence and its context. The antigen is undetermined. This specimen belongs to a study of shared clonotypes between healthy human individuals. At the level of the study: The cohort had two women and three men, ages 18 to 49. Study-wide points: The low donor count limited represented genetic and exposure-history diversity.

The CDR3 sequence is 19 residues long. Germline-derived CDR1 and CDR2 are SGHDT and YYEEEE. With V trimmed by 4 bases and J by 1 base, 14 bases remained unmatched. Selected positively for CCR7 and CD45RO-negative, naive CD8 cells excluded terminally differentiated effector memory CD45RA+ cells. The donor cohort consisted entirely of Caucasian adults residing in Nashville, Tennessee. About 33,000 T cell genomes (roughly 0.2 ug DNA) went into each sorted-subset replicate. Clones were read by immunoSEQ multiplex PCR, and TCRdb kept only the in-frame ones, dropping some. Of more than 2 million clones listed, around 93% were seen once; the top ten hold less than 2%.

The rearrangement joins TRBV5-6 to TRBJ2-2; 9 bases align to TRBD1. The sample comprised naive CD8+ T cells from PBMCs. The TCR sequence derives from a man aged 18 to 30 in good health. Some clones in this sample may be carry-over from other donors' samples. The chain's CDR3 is CASSLRFVDRGENTGELFF. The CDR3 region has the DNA TGTGCCAGCAGCCTACGTTTTGTCGACAGGGGGGAGAACACCGGGGAGCTGTTTTTT.